These 27 T cell receptor beta chains originate from one sample sequenced in a study of response to subunit inactivated influenza vaccine. TCRdb reprocessed the RT-PCR reads via MiXCR and lists one record per CDR3 protein. The sample lists almost 250,000 distinct CDR3 sequences, roughly an eighth seen once, with 7.8% in the top ten. Material: non-naive T cells sorted from PBMCs, obtained 14 to 15 days before vaccination. These receptors originate from a man aged 45-65 years who received an inactivated influenza vaccine.

CDR3 in amino acids: CASSLAAGSYYEQYF. The CDR3 DNA reads as TGTGCCAGCAGCTTAGCTGCGGGATCATACTACGAGCAGTACTTC. J is TRBJ2-7 and V is TRBV7-2; possible D gene TRBD2, 6 bases. CDR1 and CDR2 (germline): SGHTA, FQGNSA. This CDR3 contains 15 residues. V was shortened by 0 bases and J by 3 bases, with 12 bases between the two germline ends.

This clonotype was counted a few times. The chain uses TRBV6-1 and TRBJ2-2; 12 bases fit TRBD2. Germline CDR1 is MNHNS and CDR2 is SASEGT. This CDR3 comprises 15 residues. Losses at the gene ends were 10 bases for V and 7 bases for J; bases not matched to a gene: 10. The CDR3 nucleotides read TGTGCCACCCTGACTAGCGGGAGTATGGGCGGGGAGCTGTTTTTT. This gives the protein CATLTSGSMGGELFF.

The chain employs TRBV15 and TRBJ2-3; tentative D call: TRBD1 (5 bases). Between the trimmed V and J ends, which lost 5 bases and 3 bases, there was a span of 12 bases. Per the germline V gene, CDR1 is LNHNV and CDR2 is YYDKDF (reference sequence). This CDR3 has 14 residues. The CDR3 region has the DNA TGTGCCACCAGCCGATACTCAGGGACAGATACGCAGTATTTT. Its translation is CATSRYSGTDTQYF.

The chain employs TRBV19 and TRBJ2-1; 8 bases line up with TRBD1. Germline CDR1 and CDR2: LNHDA and SQIVND (reference sequence). The CDR3 is made up of 15 amino acids. Germline trimming cut 3 bases from V and 9 bases from J; bases unmatched to any gene: 10. The CDR3 nucleotides are TGTGCCAGTAGTATGGGGACAGGTGGGAAGGGTGAGCAGTTCTTC. The encoded protein is CASSMGTGGKGEQFF.

The CDR3 nucleotides read TGTGCCAGCAGTGAAGGGGTATCAGGGGTTACTAATGAAAAACTGTTTTTT. This encodes CASSEGVSGVTNEKLFF. This chain joins TRBV6-1 and TRBJ1-4; a weak D match, TRBD1 (6 bases). Germline CDR1 MNHNS, CDR2 SASEGT. The CDR3 totals 17 residues. Trimming removed 1 base at V and 2 bases at J, with 14 bases between.

The gene calls are TRBV18 and TRBJ1-2; D perhaps matches TRBD1 (6 bases). Trimming shortened V by 5 bases and J by 7 bases, and 11 bases separated the two germline ends. Germline V gene data show CDR1 as KGHSH and CDR2 as LQKENI. The CDR3 consists of 12 residues. This chain's CDR3 is CASSGQHGGYTF. The CDR3 DNA reads as TGTGCCAGCTCAGGACAGCACGGTGGCTACACCTTC.

This clonotype appeared a few times. The chain links TRBV20-1 to TRBJ1-1, with no clear D. Germline CDR1 and CDR2: DFQATT and SNEGSKA (reference sequence). V shed 0 bases and J shed 0 bases, with 2 bases lying between them. This CDR3 is 12 amino acids long. CDR3 nucleotide sequence: TGCAGTGCTAGAGACATGAACACTGAAGCTTTCTTT. It is translated as CSARDMNTEAFF.

This chain connects TRBV20-1 to TRBJ1-2, with 9 bases matching TRBD1. Unmatched junction bases numbered 7, after V lost 0 bases and J lost 5 bases. CDR3 length: 15 residues. Germline values: CDR1 DFQATT, CDR2 SNEGSKA (reference sequence). The DNA for the CDR3 is TGCAGTGCTAGAGAGAGGGAGGGACAGGGTTATGGCTACACCTTC. Protein: CSAREREGQGYGYTF.

This clonotype appeared a few times. This chain uses TRBV28 with TRBJ2-1; 7 bases align to TRBD1. J was trimmed by 7 bases and V by 7 bases; bases with no gene match: 16. This CDR3 region has 16 residues. CDR1 is MDHEN and CDR2 is SYDVKM in the germline V gene. This chain's CDR3 is CASNIRPGTAGNEQFF. The CDR3 region has the DNA TGTGCCAGCAATATACGTCCCGGGACAGCAGGGAATGAGCAGTTCTTC.

This clonotype was counted only a few times. The chain employs TRBV10-3 and TRBJ2-3, with a possible D match to TRBD2 (5 bases). The V gene's germline CDR1 is ENHRY and CDR2 SYGVKD. The CDR3 length is 16 residues. V was trimmed by 2 bases and J by 4 bases, leaving 16 bases between them. CDR3: CAISEGGGAGADTQYF. The CDR3 DNA is TGTGCCATCAGTGAGGGTGGTGGCGCGGGTGCAGATACGCAGTATTTT.

This clonotype was seen at least ten times. This sequence joins TRBV29-1 and TRBJ1-5; a weak D match, TRBD1 (5 bases). V was trimmed by 5 bases and J by 4 bases, leaving 15 bases between them. The length of the CDR3 is 14 residues. CDR1 SQVTM and CDR2 ANQGSEA come from the germline V gene. CDR3 protein: CSVRGTDQNQPQHF. The DNA of the CDR3 is TGCAGCGTTCGGGGGACGGACCAAAATCAGCCCCAGCATTTT.

In its sample, this clonotype was seen many times. The rearrangement joins TRBV20-1 to TRBJ2-3, with D hard to call. The CDR3 runs 16 residues. The V and J ends lost 0 bases and 0 bases respectively, with 13 bases between them. Germline V CDR1 and CDR2: DFQATT, SNEGSKA (reference sequence). The CDR3 nucleotides are TGCAGTGCTAGAGAAGGTCGAGAACCTAGCACAGATACGCAGTATTTT. Translation gives CSAREGREPSTDTQYF.

The J gene is TRBJ2-7, the V gene TRBV20-1, with D perhaps matching TRBD2 (6 bases). V was pared by 1 base and J by 5 bases, with 18 bases between. Germline loops: CDR1 DFQATT, CDR2 SNEGSKA (reference sequence). This CDR3 comprises 15 residues. CDR3 amino acids: CSARAPIAVGDEQYF. The CDR3 region has the DNA TGCAGTGCTAGAGCCCCGATAGCGGTCGGTGACGAGCAGTACTTC.

This clonotype was observed a few times. This chain uses TRBV11-3 with TRBJ2-4; D might be TRBD1 or TRBD2, each matching 5 bases. The CDR3 covers 16 residues. CDR1 is SGHNT, CDR2 YENEEA, per germline. V was pared by 8 bases and J by 6 bases, with 23 bases between. CDR3 sequence reads: CASPHGAGQFGNIQYF. CDR3 sequence (DNA): TGTGCCAGCCCCCACGGGGCAGGGCAGTTTGGAAACATTCAGTACTTC.

There are many counts of this clonotype. The chain has TRBV5-1 and TRBJ2-2, with D unresolved. The CDR3 runs to 11 residues. Looked up from germline, CDR1 is SGHRS and CDR2 is YFSETQ. Deletions cut 3 bases from V and 7 bases from J, with 4 bases between. CDR3 nucleotides: TGCGCCAGCAGCTCTCTCGGGGAGCTGTTTTTT. It encodes CASSSLGELFF.

The genes are TRBV7-9 and TRBJ2-2; weak D call: TRBD2 (7 bases). V lost 5 bases and J 0 bases, leaving 16 bases between the germline ends. The V gene's germline CDR1 is SEHNR and CDR2 FQNEAQ (reference sequence). The CDR3 extends over 17 amino acids. DNA for the CDR3: TGTGCCAGCAGCCCCTGGACGGGGGGCCCGAACACCGGGGAGCTGTTTTTT. Amino acid sequence: CASSPWTGGPNTGELFF.

The chain is built from TRBV18 and TRBJ2-7; 9 nucleotides line up with TRBD1. This CDR3 is built from 15 residues. The J segment lost 4 bases and the V segment lost 2 bases, leaving 6 bases of the junction unmatched. Germline values: CDR1 KGHSH, CDR2 LQKENI. As DNA, the CDR3 is TGTGCCAGCTCACCAAACAGGGGGCCGGCGTACGAGCAGTACTTC. The encoded protein is CASSPNRGPAYEQYF.

The V call is TRBV7-2, the J call TRBJ2-5; D not certain. Trimming pared 5 bases from V and 1 base from J, leaving 11 bases between. The CDR3 has 14 residues. CDR1 is SGHTA, CDR2 FQGNSA, per germline. The CDR3 spells CASSPSTRQETQYF. The CDR3 nucleotides read TGTGCCAGCAGCCCTTCGACTCGCCAAGAGACCCAGTACTTC.

The V and J genes are TRBV3-1 and TRBJ2-1; D remains ambiguous. Germline lookup yields CDR1 LGHDT and CDR2 YNNKEL (reference sequence). V gave up 0 bases and J gave up 7 bases, with 7 bases separating them. This CDR3 contains 13 residues. The CDR3 loop is CASSQDERNEQFF. DNA of the CDR3: TGTGCCAGCAGCCAAGATGAGAGAAATGAGCAGTTCTTC.

This clonotype was counted between two and nine times. The rearrangement joins TRBV10-3 to TRBJ1-2; 9 bases agree with TRBD1. The CDR3 sequence is 14 residues long. Losses at the gene ends were 4 bases for V and 9 bases for J; bases not matched to a gene: 9. Germline CDR1 is ENHRY and CDR2 is SYGVKD. DNA of the CDR3: TGTGCCATCAGTGGATCCGGGACAGGGCTGAGCTACACCTTC. As protein: CAISGSGTGLSYTF.

This clonotype turned up a few times. At one boundary the junction diverges from the germline segment, which might be a read error. This chain's CDR3 is CASRTAGGTEVFF. CDR3 bases: TGTGCCAGCAGGACTGCGGGGGGCACTGAAGTTTTCTTT. The chain couples TRBV28 to TRBJ1-1; possible D gene TRBD1, 6 bases. This CDR3 comprises 13 residues. Germline CDR1 MDHEN, CDR2 SYDVKM.

The genes are TRBV18 and TRBJ2-1, with a possible D match to TRBD1 (5 bases). This CDR3 has 14 residues. V shed 1 base and J shed 7 bases, with 11 bases lying between them. Germline V lookup: CDR1 KGHSH, CDR2 LQKENI. The chain's CDR3 is CASSPHQGVNEQFF. CDR3 sequence (DNA): TGTGCCAGCTCACCACACCAAGGGGTAAATGAGCAGTTCTTC. The variable domain in full, with the rest retrieved from reference TRBV18 and TRBJ2-1, is NAGVMQNPRHLVRRRGQEARLRCSPMKGHSHVYWYRQLPEEGLKFMVYLQKENIIDESGMPKERFSAEFPKEGPSILRIQQVVRGDSAAYFCASSPHQGVNEQFFGPGTRLTVL.

This clonotype was seen repeatedly, ten times or more. CDR3: CASSFRPGGPNEKLFF. As DNA, the CDR3 is TGTGCCAGCAGTTTCCGCCCGGGCGGGCCCAATGAAAAACTGTTTTTT. The chain couples TRBV27 to TRBJ1-4; no definite D call. The V end was cut by 3 bases, the J end by 5 bases, with 16 bases between. Per germline, CDR1 MNHEY and CDR2 SMNVEV (reference sequence). The length of the CDR3 is 16 residues.

CDR3 DNA: TGTGCCAGCCCCGGGACTAGCGGAACCGGGGAGCTGTTTTTT. Amino acids: CASPGTSGTGELFF. The rearrangement links TRBV6-1 to TRBJ2-2, with TRBD2 identical over 11 bases. V was pared by 8 bases and J by 5 bases, with 4 bases of the junction left unmatched. The CDR3 has 14 residues. Germline lookup yields CDR1 MNHNS and CDR2 SASEGT.

The chain is built from TRBV12-3 or TRBV12-4 and TRBJ1-5; D gene uncertain. V gave up 6 bases and J gave up 4 bases, with 7 bases separating them. This CDR3 contains 12 residues. CDR3 amino acids: CASRGRNQPQHF. CDR3 sequence (DNA): TGTGCCAGCAGGGGTAGAAATCAGCCCCAGCATTTT.

The sample holds many counts of this clonotype. This chain uses TRBV7-9 with TRBJ2-5; D remains unclear. Germline values: CDR1 SEHNR, CDR2 FQNEAQ (reference sequence). Trimming shortened V by 2 bases and J by 5 bases, and 15 bases separated the two germline ends. The CDR3 consists of 15 residues. CDR3 in amino acids: CASSLSFPVWETQYF. The CDR3 coding sequence is TGTGCCAGCAGCTTAAGTTTTCCGGTGTGGGAGACCCAGTACTTC. Supplemented by reference TRBV7-9 and TRBJ2-5, the full variable domain reads DTGVSQNPRHKITKRGQNVTFRCDPISEHNRLYWYRQTLGQGPEFLTYFQNEAQLEKSRLLSDRFSAERPKGSFSTLEIQRTEQGDSAMYLCASSLSFPVWETQYFGPGTRLLVL.

The chain employs TRBV29-1 and TRBJ2-5, with 7 bases that match TRBD1. Germline values: CDR1 SQVTM, CDR2 ANQGSEA. The CDR3 sequence is 16 residues long. V was clipped by 0 bases and J by 1 base; unmatched bases: 8. The CDR3 reads CSVEDLAGTVQETQYF. CDR3 bases: TGCAGCGTTGAAGATCTAGCCGGGACAGTCCAAGAGACCCAGTACTTC.